This TCR beta chain was identified in a study of T cell repertoires in cytomegalovirus infection. As for the study in general: CMV epitopes, recently identified HLA-C-restricted and well-studied HLA-B-restricted, were used. Indications came from public TCR beta signatures; they pointed to CMV infection and to a matching HLA type.

Findings and limits, study-wide: Predominance within the ex vivo response was attributable to HLA-C-restricted CMV-specific TCR beta clonotypes. Adding up the frequency of public TCR beta families identified people who carried CMV plus the relevant HLA.

The CDR3 is made up of 15 amino acids. Germline assignment: CDR1 SNHLY and CDR2 FYNNEI. With 8 bases removed from V and 3 bases from J, the gap between germline ends came to 14 bases. This clonotype was found once. Its specificity is not known. TCRdb reprocessed the reads via MiXCR and lists one record per CDR3 protein. The data contain 86,000 or so distinct CDR3 sequences, approximately 24% of them seen just once; the ten biggest clones take up approximately 53%. Specimen: CD8+ T cells from cultured PBMCs, collected from culture after CMV antigen stimulation. This chain uses TRBV2 with TRBJ1-6; D is undetermined. This sequence originates from a human donor in good health (CMV status not recorded). Some clones in this sample may be carry-over from other donors' samples. DNA of the CDR3: TGTGCCAGCTCCGAGACTCGGGACTATAATTCACCCCTCCACTTT. Its protein is CASSETRDYNSPLHF.